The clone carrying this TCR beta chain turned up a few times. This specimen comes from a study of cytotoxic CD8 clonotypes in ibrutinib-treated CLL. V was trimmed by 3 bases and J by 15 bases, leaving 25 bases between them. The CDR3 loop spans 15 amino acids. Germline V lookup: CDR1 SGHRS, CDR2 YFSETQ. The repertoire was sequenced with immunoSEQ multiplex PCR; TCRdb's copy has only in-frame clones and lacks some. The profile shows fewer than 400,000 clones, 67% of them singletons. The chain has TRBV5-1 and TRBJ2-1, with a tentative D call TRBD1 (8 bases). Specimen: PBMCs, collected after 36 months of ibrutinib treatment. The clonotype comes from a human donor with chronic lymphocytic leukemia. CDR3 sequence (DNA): TGCGCCAGCAGCTCCCGAGACAGGGGTCGTAGGGGGGGGTTCTTC. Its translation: CASSSRDRGRRGGFF.